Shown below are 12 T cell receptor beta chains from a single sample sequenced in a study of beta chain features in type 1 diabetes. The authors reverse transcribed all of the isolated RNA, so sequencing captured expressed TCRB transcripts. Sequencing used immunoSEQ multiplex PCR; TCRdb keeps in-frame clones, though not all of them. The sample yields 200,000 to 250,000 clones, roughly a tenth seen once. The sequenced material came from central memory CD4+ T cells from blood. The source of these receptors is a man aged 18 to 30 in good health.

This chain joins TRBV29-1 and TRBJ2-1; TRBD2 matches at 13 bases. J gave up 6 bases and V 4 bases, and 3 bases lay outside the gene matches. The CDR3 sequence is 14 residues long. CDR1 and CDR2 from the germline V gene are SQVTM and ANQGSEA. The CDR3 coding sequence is TGCAGCGTTGCCAGGACTAGCGGGAGCAATGAGCAGTTCTTC. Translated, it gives CSVARTSGSNEQFF.

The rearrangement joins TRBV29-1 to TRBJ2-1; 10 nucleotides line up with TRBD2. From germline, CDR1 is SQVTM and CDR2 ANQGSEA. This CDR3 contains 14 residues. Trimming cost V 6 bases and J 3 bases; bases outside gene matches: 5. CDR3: CSVPGTSVYNEQFF. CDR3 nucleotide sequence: TGCAGCGTACCCGGGACTAGCGTCTACAATGAGCAGTTCTTC.

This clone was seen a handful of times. Written as DNA, the CDR3 is TGTGCCAGCAGTTTATGGAGGGGGTGGTTAGATACGCAGTATTTT. This translates into CASSLWRGWLDTQYF. The chain couples TRBV27 to TRBJ2-3, with D tentatively TRBD1 or TRBD2 (6 bases each). The ends were cut back, 1 base at V and 5 bases at J, with 13 bases in the middle. The germline V gene encodes CDR1 MNHEY and CDR2 SMNVEV (reference sequence). CDR3 length: 15 amino acids.

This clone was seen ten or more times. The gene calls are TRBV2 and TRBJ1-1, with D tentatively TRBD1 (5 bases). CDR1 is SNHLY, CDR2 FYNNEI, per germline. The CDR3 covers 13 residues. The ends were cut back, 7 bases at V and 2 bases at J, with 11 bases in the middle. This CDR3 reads CASKFQGNTEAFF. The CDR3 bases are TGTGCCAGCAAGTTCCAGGGCAACACTGAAGCTTTCTTT.

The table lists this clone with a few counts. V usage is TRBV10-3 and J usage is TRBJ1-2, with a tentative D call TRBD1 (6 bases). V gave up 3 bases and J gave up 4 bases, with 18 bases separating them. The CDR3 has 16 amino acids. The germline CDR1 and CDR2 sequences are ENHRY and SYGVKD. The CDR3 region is CAISDGVSGRGYGYTF. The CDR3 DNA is TGTGCCATCAGTGACGGGGTCTCGGGCAGGGGCTATGGCTACACCTTC.

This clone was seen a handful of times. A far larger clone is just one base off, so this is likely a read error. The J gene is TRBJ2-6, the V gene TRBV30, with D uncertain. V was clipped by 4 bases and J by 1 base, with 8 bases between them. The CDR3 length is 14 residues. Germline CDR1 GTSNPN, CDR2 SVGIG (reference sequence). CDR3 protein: CAWTTPSGANVLTF. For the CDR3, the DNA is TGTGCCTGGACTACCCCGTCTGGGGCCAACGTCCTGACTTTC.

CDR3 region: CASSYPAYEQYF. As DNA, the CDR3 is TGTGCCAGCAGCTACCCAGCCTACGAGCAGTACTTC. This chain connects TRBV7-9 to TRBJ2-7; unclear D gene. Deletions cut 4 bases from V and 2 bases from J, with 6 bases between. The length of the CDR3 is 12 residues. CDR1 is SEHNR and CDR2 is FQNEAQ in the germline V gene (reference sequence).

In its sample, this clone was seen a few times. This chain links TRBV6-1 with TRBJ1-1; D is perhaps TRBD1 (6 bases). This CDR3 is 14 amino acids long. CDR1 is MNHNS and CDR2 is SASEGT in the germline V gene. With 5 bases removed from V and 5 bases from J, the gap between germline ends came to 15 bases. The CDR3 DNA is TGTGCCAGCAGTTTTGAAGGGGGTAGGACTGAAGCTTTCTTT. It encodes CASSFEGGRTEAFF.

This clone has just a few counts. CDR3 nucleotides: TGTGCCAGCAGCTTGGTTTCAGGCGGGAGGGAGACCCAGTACTTC. Residues: CASSLVSGGRETQYF. This sequence joins TRBV5-8 and TRBJ2-5; 8 nucleotides agree with TRBD2. Germline V CDR1 and CDR2: SGHTS, YDEGEE. Trimming at V came to 0 bases and at J to 5 bases, leaving 6 bases not matched to a gene. There are 15 residues in the CDR3.

The CDR3 protein is CSVDGPRDNEQFF. CDR3 nucleotide sequence: TGCAGCGTTGATGGGCCCCGAGACAATGAGCAGTTCTTC. The chain couples TRBV29-1 to TRBJ2-1, with unresolved D. The ends were cut back, 3 bases at V and 5 bases at J, with 11 bases in the middle. Germline CDR1 reads SQVTM; CDR2 reads ANQGSEA. The CDR3 runs to 13 residues.

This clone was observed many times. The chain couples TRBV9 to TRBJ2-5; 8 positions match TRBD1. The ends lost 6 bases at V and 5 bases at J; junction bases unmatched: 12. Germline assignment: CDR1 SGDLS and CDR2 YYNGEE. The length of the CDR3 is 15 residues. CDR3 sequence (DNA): TGTGCCAGCACGCTCTCGACAGGGGAGCATGAGACCCAGTACTTC. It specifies CASTLSTGEHETQYF.

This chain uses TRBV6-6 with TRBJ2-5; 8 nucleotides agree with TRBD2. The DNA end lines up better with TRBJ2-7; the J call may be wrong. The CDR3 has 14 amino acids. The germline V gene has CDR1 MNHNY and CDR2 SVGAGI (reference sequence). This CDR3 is CASSPQRERAEQYF. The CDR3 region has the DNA TGTGCCAGCAGTCCACAGCGGGAGCGAGCCGAGCAGTACTTC.